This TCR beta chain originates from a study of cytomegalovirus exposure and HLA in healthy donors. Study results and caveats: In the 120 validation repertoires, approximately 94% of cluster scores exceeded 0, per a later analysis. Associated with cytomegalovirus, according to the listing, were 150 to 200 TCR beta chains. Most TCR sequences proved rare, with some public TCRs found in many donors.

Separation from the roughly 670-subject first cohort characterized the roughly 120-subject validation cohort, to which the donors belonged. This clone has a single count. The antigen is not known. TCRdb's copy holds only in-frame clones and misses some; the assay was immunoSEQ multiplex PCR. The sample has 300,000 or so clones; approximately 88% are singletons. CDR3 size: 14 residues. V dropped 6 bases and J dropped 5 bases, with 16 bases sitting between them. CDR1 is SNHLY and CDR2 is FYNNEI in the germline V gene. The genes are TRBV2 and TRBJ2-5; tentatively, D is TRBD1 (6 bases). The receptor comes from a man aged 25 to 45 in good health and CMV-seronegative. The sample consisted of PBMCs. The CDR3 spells CASRLEQGVETQYF. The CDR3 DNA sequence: TGTGCCAGCAGACTGGAACAGGGAGTTGAGACCCAGTACTTC.